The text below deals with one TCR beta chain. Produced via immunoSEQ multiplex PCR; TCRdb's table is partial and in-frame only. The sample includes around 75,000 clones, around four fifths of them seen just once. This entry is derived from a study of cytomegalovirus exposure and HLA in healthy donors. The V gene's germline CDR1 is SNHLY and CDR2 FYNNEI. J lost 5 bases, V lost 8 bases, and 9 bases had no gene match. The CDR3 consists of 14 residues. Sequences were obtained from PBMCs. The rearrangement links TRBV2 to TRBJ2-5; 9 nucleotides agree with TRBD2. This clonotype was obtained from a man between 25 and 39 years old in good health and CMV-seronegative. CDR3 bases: TGTGCCAGCCACTCCGCGGGGGGGCCCGAGACCCAGTACTTC. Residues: CASHSAGGPETQYF. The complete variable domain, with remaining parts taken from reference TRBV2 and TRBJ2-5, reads EPEVTQTPSHQVTQMGQEVILRCVPISNHLYFYWYRQILGQKVEFLVSFYNNEISEKSEIFDDQFSVERPDGSNFTLKIRSTKLEDSAMYFCASHSAGGPETQYFGPGTRLLVL.